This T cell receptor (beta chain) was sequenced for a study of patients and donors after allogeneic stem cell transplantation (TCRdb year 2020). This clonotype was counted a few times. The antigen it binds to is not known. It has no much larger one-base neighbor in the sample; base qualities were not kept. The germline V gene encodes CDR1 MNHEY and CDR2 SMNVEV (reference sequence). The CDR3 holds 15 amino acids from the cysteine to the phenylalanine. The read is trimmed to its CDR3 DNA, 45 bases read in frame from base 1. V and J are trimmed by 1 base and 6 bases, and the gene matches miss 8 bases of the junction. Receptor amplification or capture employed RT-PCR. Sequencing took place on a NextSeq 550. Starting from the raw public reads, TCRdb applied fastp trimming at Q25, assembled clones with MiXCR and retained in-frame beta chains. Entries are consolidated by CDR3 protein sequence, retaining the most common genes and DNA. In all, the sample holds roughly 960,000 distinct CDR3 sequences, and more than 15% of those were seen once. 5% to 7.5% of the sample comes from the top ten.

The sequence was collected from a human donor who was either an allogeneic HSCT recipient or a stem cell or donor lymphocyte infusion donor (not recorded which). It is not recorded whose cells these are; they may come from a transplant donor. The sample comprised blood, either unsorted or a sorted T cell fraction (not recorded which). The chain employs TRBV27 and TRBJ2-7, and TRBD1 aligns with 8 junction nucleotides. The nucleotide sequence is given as TGTGCCAGCAGTTTATTGAGGACAGGGCGCTCCGAGCAGTACTTC. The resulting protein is CASSLLRTGRSEQYF.